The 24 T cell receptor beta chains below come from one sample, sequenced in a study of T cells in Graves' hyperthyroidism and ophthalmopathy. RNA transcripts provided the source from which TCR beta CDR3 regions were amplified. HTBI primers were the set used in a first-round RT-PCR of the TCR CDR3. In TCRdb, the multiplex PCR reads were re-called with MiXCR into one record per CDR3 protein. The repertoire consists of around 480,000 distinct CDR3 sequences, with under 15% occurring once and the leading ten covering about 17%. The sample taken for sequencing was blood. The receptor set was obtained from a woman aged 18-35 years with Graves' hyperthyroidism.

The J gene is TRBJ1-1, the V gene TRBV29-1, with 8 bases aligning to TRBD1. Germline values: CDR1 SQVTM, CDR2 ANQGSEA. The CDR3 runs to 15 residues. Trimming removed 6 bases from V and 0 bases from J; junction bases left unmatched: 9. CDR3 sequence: CSVLDRAIMNTEAFF. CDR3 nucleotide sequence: TGCAGCGTCCTGGACAGGGCCATCATGAACACTGAAGCTTTCTTT.

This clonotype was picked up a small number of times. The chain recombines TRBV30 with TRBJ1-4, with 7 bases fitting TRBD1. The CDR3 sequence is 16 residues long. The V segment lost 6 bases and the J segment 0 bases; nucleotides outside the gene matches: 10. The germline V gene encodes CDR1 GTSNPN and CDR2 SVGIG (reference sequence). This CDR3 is CACRQGLSATNEKLFF. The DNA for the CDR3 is TGTGCCTGCCGACAGGGACTCTCTGCAACTAATGAAAAACTGTTTTTT.

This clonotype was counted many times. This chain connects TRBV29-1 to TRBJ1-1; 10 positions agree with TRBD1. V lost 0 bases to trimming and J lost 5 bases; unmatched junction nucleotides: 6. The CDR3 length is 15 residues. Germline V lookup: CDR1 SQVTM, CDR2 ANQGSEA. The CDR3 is CSVEDWDRGGTEAFF. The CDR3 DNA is TGCAGCGTTGAAGACTGGGACAGGGGAGGAACTGAAGCTTTCTTT.

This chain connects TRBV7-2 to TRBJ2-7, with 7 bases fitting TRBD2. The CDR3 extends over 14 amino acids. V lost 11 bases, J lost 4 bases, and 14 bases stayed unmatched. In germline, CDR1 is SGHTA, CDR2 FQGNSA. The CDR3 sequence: CAGINGWGGYEQYF. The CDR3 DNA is TGTGCCGGCATCAACGGCTGGGGGGGGTACGAGCAGTACTTC.

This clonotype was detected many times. The CDR3, as DNA: TGTGCCAGCAGCTTAAATCTAGCGGGAGTTTGCTACGAGCAGTACGTC. Protein product: CASSLNLAGVCYEQYV. The chain combines TRBV7-3 with TRBJ2-7, with 10 bases lining up with TRBD2. The V gene end was trimmed by 1 base and the J gene end by 3 bases; junction bases not matched to a gene: 6. CDR1 and CDR2 from the germline V gene are SGHTA and FQGTGA. The CDR3 extends over 16 amino acids.

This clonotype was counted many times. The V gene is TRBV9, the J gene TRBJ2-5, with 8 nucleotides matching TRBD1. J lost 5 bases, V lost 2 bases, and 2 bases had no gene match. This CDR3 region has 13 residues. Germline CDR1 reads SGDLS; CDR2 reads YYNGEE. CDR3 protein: CASSVTGVETQYF. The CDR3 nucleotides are TGTGCCAGCAGCGTGACAGGGGTGGAGACCCAGTACTTC. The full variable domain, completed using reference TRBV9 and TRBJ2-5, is DSGVTQTPKHLITATGQRVTLRCSPRSGDLSVYWYQQSLDQGLQFLIQYYNGEERAKGNILERFSAQQFPDLHSELNLSSLELGDSALYFCASSVTGVETQYFGPGTRLLVL.

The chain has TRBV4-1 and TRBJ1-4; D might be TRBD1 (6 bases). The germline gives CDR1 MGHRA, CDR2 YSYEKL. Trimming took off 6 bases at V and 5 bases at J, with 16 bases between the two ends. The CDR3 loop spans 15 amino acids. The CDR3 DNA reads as TGCGCCAGCAGAGTACCGGGACAAAAGAATGAAAAACTGTTTTTT. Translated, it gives CASRVPGQKNEKLFF.

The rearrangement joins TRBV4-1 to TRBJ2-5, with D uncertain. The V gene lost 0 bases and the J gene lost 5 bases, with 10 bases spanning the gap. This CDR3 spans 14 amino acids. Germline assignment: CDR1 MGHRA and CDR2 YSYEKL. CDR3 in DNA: TGCGCCAGCAGCCAAGATGGAGCGCTTGAGACCCAGTACTTC. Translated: CASSQDGALETQYF.

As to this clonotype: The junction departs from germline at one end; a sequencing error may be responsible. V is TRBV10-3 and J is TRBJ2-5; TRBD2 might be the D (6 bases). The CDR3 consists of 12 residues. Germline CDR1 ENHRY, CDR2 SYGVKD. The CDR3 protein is CAIRGGEETQHF. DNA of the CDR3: TGTGCCATCAGGGGAGGAGAAGAGACCCAGCACTTC.

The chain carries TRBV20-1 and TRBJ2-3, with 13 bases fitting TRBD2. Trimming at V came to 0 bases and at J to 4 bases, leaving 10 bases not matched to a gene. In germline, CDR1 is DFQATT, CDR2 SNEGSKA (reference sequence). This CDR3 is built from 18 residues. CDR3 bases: TGCAGTGCTAGAGATCCTGGGACTAGCGGGGTTTTGCCAGATACGCAGTATTTT. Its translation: CSARDPGTSGVLPDTQYF.

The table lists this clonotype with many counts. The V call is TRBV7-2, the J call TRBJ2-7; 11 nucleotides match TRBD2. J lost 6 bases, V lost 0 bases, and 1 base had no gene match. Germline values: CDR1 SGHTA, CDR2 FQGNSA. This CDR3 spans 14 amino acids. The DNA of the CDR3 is TGTGCCAGCAGCTTAGCTAGCGGGGGGGGCGAGCAGTACTTC. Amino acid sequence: CASSLASGGGEQYF.

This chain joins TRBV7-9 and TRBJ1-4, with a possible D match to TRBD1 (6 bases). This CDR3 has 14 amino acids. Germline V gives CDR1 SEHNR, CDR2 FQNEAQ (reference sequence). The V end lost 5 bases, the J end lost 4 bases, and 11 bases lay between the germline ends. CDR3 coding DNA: TGTGCCAGCAGCCTGACAGGAGATAATGAAAAACTGTTTTTT. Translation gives CASSLTGDNEKLFF.

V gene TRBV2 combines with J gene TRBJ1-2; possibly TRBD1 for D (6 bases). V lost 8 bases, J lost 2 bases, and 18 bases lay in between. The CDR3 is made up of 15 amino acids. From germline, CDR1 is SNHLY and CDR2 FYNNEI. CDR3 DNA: TGTGCCAGCCATAAGAGCTGGGGGCGAAACTATGGCTACACCTTC. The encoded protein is CASHKSWGRNYGYTF.

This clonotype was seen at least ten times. CDR3 in amino acids: CASSLLQGAKETQYF. The CDR3 DNA is TGTGCCAGCAGCTTGCTACAGGGGGCTAAAGAGACCCAGTACTTC. The rearrangement links TRBV11-3 to TRBJ2-5; 9 bases are shared with TRBD1. This CDR3 contains 15 residues. V lost 3 bases, J lost 3 bases, and 5 bases stayed unmatched. CDR1 is SGHNT and CDR2 is YENEEA in the germline V gene.

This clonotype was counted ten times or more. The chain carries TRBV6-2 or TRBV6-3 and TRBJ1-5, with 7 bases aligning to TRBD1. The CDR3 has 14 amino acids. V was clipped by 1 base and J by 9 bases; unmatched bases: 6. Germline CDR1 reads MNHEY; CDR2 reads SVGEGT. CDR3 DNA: TGTGCCAGCAGTTACTGGCAGGGGGTTCGGCCCCAGCATTTT. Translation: CASSYWQGVRPQHF.

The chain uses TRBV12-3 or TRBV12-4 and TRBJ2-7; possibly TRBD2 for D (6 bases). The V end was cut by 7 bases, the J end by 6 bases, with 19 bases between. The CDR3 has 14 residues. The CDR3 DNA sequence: TGTGCCAGCACTAGGGGACTCCTCGCGGCCGAGCAGTACTTC. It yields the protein CASTRGLLAAEQYF.

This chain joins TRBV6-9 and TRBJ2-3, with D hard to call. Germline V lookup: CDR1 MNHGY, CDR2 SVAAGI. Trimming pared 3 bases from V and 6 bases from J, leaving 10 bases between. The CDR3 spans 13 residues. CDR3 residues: CASSYGLSDTQYF. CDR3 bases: TGTGCCAGCAGTTACGGGTTGTCTGATACGCAGTATTTT.

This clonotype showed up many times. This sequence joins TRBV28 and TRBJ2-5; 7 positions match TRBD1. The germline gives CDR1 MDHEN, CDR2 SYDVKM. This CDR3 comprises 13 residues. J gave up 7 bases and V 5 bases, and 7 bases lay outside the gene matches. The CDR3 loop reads CASSTTGRGTQYF. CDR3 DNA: TGTGCCAGCAGTACGACAGGGAGAGGGACCCAGTACTTC.

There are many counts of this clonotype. The CDR3 sequence is CAWSPRTRNQPQHF. The CDR3 bases are TGTGCCTGGAGTCCGCGGACTCGCAATCAGCCCCAGCATTTT. The V call is TRBV30, the J call TRBJ1-5; D remains ambiguous. Germline V gene lookup returns CDR1 GTSNPN and CDR2 SVGIG (reference sequence). The V end was cut by 2 bases, the J end by 2 bases, with 10 bases between. The CDR3 contains 14 residues.

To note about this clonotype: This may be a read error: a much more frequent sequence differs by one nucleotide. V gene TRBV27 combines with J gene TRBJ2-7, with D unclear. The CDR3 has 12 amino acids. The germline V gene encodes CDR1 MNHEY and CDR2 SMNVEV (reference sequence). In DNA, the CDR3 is TGTGCCAGCAGTTTAATAGGGAACGAGCGGTACTTC. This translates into CASSLIGNERYF.

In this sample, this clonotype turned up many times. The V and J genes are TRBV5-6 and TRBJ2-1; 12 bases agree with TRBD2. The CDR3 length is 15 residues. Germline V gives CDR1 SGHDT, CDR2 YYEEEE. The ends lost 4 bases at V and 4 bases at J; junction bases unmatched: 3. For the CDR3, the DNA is TGTGCCAGCAGCAGACTAGCGGGAGATTACAATGAGCAGTTCTTC. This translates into CASSRLAGDYNEQFF.

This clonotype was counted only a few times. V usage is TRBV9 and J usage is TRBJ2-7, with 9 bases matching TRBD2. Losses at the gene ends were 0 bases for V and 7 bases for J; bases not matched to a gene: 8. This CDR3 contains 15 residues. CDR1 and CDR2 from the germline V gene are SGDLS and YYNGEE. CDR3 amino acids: CASSVDIAGEPEQYF. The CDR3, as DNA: TGTGCCAGCAGCGTAGATATAGCGGGAGAGCCGGAGCAGTACTTC. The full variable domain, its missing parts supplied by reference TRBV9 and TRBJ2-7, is DSGVTQTPKHLITATGQRVTLRCSPRSGDLSVYWYQQSLDQGLQFLIQYYNGEERAKGNILERFSAQQFPDLHSELNLSSLELGDSALYFCASSVDIAGEPEQYFGPGTRLTVT.

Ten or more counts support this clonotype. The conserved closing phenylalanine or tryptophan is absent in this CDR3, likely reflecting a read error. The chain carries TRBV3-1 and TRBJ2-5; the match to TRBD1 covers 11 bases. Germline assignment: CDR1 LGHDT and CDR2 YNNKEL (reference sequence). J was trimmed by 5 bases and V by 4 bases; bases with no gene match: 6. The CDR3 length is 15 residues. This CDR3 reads CASSPDRGRVETQYL. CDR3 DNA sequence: TGTGCCAGCAGCCCGGACAGGGGGCGAGTGGAGACCCAGTACCTC.

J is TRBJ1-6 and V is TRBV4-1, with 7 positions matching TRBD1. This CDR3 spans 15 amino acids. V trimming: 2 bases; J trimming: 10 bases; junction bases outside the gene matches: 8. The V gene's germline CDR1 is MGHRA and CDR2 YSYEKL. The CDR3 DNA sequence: TGCGCCAGCAGCCAACCCGGGACAGTGAAATCACCCCTCCACTTT. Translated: CASSQPGTVKSPLHF.